This is a list of T cell receptor beta chains from one sample in a study of shared clonotypes between healthy human individuals. The data were produced by immunoSEQ multiplex PCR, yet TCRdb's version contains in-frame clones alone and is incomplete. The sample includes roughly 2 million clones, over 85% of them seen just once. The sample taken for sequencing was naive CD8+ T cells sorted from blood. These receptors were obtained from a man younger than 35 in good health. The CDR3 runs from the conserved cysteine through the conserved F or W. Each record gives: D gene, J gene, clone size, V gene, CDR3 DNA, CDR3 protein. D genes are given only for firm matches. Rows give clone size only sometimes, using once, few, many, or a class for an expanded clone.

TRBD2,TRBJ2-1,.,TRBV18,TGTGCCAGCTCACCGGGGAGCACTAGCGGTTACAATGAGCAGTTCTTC,CASSPGSTSGYNEQFF
TRBD2,TRBJ2-7,.,TRBV11-3,TGTGCCAGCAGCTTCCAAGCGGGGTACGAGCAGTACTTC,CASSFQAGYEQYF
.,TRBJ1-2,.,TRBV6-5,TGTGCCAGCAGTTATCTCGTCGGAACAGGGTACTATGGCTACACCTTC,CASSYLVGTGYYGYTF
.,TRBJ1-5,.,TRBV29-1,TGCAGCGTTGAAGTAGACAGCAATCAGCCCCAGCATTTT,CSVEVDSNQPQHF
.,TRBJ1-2,.,TRBV7-9,TGTGCCAGCTCCGGTGAGAGGGTCGGCGGCTACACCTTC,CASSGERVGGYTF
.,TRBJ2-7,.,TRBV27,TGTGCCAGCAGTTCATTACCCCCGCCCCGCGAGCAGTACTTC,CASSSLPPPREQYF
.,TRBJ2-5,once,TRBV5-1,TGCGCCAGCAGCTTCCCCCACTCCATGGGCGCACGTCCGGTGAAGACCCAGTACTTC,CASSFPHSMGARPVKTQYF
.,TRBJ2-1,.,TRBV21-1,TGTGCCAGCAGCAGAGGCAGGGAGTTCTTC,CASSRGREFF
TRBD2,TRBJ2-3,.,TRBV4-1,TGCGCCAGCAGCCAAGGAACTAGCGGGAGAGCCACAGATACGCAGTATTTT,CASSQGTSGRATDTQYF
.,TRBJ2-2,.,TRBV7-9,TGTGCCAGCAGCTTAGGACAGCCGAACACCGGGGAGCTGTTTTTT,CASSLGQPNTGELFF
.,TRBJ1-1,.,TRBV2,TGTGCCAGCAGTGAATGGGGGAACACTGAAGCTTTCTTT,CASSEWGNTEAFF
.,TRBJ2-5,.,TRBV9,TGTGCCAGCAGGGCCAATCTCGGGACGGATCAAGAGACCCAGTACTTC,CASRANLGTDQETQYF
TRBD1,TRBJ2-7,once,TRBV9,TGTGCCAGCAGCCCAGGGGGACAGGGAATTTACGAGCAGTACTTC,CASSPGGQGIYEQYF
.,TRBJ1-1,once,TRBV11-3,TGTGCCAGCAGCTTATCGGACGCTGAAGCTTTCTTT,CASSLSDAEAFF